These 27 T cell receptor beta chains share one sample of origin, sequenced in a study of OX40 agonist ivuxolimab in advanced cancers. Measured with immunoSEQ multiplex PCR; TCRdb has only the in-frame clones, and not every one. The data contain about 23,000 clones, 84% of them singletons. The source material was CD4+ or CD8+ T cells sorted from blood, sampled in a trial of the OX40 agonist ivuxolimab. The receptors shown here come from an adult with an advanced solid tumor such as melanoma, head and neck, liver or kidney cancer.

This chain links TRBV7-2 with TRBJ2-1, with TRBD2 matching over 7 bases. The CDR3 covers 13 residues. Germline trimming cut 2 bases from V and 11 bases from J; bases unmatched to any gene: 6. The germline V gene encodes CDR1 SGHTA and CDR2 FQGNSA. The CDR3 protein is CASSLPLAVKQFF. The CDR3 nucleotides are TGTGCCAGCAGCTTACCGCTAGCGGTCAAGCAGTTCTTC.

On this clone: This sample also contains other DNA sequences that code for the same CDR3. This chain connects TRBV6-1 to TRBJ1-3; D might be TRBD1 (5 bases). Trimming removed 3 bases at V and 4 bases at J, with 10 bases between. There are 14 residues in the CDR3. The germline CDR1 and CDR2 sequences are MNHNS and SASEGT. This CDR3 reads CASSDRASGNTIYF. CDR3 DNA sequence: TGTGCCAGCAGTGACAGGGCCTCAGGAAACACCATATATTTT.

The chain has TRBV7-8 and TRBJ2-5, with D tentatively TRBD2 (5 bases). The V end lost 5 bases, the J end lost 5 bases, and 6 bases lay between the germline ends. The CDR3 spans 11 residues. Germline V gene sequence: CDR1 SGHVS, CDR2 FQNEAQ. The CDR3 coding sequence is TGTGCCAGCAGCCGGGGTGAGACCCAGTACTTC. Translated, it gives CASSRGETQYF.

The V call is TRBV13, the J call TRBJ2-2, with D unclear. Germline V gene sequence: CDR1 PRHDT, CDR2 FYEKMQ (reference sequence). This CDR3 has 13 amino acids. V was cut by 3 bases and J by 2 bases, with 4 bases left in between. CDR3 sequence reads: CASSFGNTGELFF. CDR3 coding DNA: TGTGCCAGCAGCTTCGGCAACACCGGGGAGCTGTTTTTT.

This chain connects TRBV6-6 to TRBJ1-1, with D hard to call. Germline V gene sequence: CDR1 MNHNY, CDR2 SVGAGI (reference sequence). This CDR3 spans 12 amino acids. Trimming removed 8 bases at V and 1 base at J, with 8 bases between. The chain's CDR3 is CASLRRNTEAFF. The CDR3 DNA is TGTGCCAGCCTAAGGAGGAACACTGAAGCTTTCTTT.

The V call is TRBV7-9, the J call TRBJ2-7, with TRBD1 matching 8 bases. J was trimmed by 6 bases and V by 4 bases; bases with no gene match: 8. The CDR3 length is 14 residues. Germline V lookup: CDR1 SEHNR, CDR2 FQNEAQ (reference sequence). As DNA, the CDR3 is TGTGCCAGCAGCTCCGAGGACAGGGTCTTCGAGCAGTACTTC. This gives the protein CASSSEDRVFEQYF.

This chain's CDR3 is CASSLQISGANVLTF. The CDR3 DNA sequence: TGTGCCAGCAGCTTACAGATCTCTGGGGCCAACGTCCTGACTTTC. The chain couples TRBV7-8 to TRBJ2-6, with D hard to call. CDR1 SGHVS and CDR2 FQNEAQ come from the germline V gene. The CDR3 covers 15 residues. The ends were cut back, 2 bases at V and 0 bases at J, with 5 bases in the middle.

The chain is built from TRBV11-3 and TRBJ2-1; 12 bases agree with TRBD2. Germline assignment: CDR1 SGHNT and CDR2 YENEEA. The CDR3 spans 16 residues. After removal of 2 bases from V and 7 bases from J, the junction contained 6 bases not matched to a gene. CDR3 sequence: CASSLRGTSGLNEQFF. CDR3 nucleotide sequence: TGTGCCAGCAGCTTAAGGGGGACTAGCGGGTTGAATGAGCAGTTCTTC.

V and J are TRBV7-5 and TRBJ2-3; no DNA check was done on the table's D call, TRBD2. TRBV7-5 is recorded as a pseudogene. This CDR3 is 16 amino acids long. The CDR3 here is CARRELAGVHTDTQYF. In DNA form, the CDR3 reads TGTGCCAGAAGGGAACTAGCGGGGGTACACACAGATACGCAGTATTTT.

V gene TRBV25-1 combines with J gene TRBJ1-1, with D uncertain. CDR3 length: 11 amino acids. Trimming took 6 bases from V and 2 from J, leaving 4 bases between them. Germline CDR1 is MGHDK and CDR2 is SYGVNS. CDR3 DNA sequence: TGTGCCAGCAGGGTCAACACTGAAGCTTTCTTT. It specifies CASRVNTEAFF. Looking up the rest from reference TRBV25-1 and TRBJ1-1 gives the full variable domain: EADIYQTPRYLVIGTGKKITLECSQTMGHDKMYWYQQDPGMELHLIHYSYGVNSTEKGDLSSESTVSRIRTEHFPLTLESARPSHTSQYLCASRVNTEAFFGQGTRLTVV.

The chain links TRBV27 to TRBJ1-5; 9 nucleotides agree with TRBD1. Germline V CDR1 and CDR2: MNHEY, SMNVEV (reference sequence). The CDR3 totals 19 residues. With V trimmed by 0 bases and J by 5 bases, 14 bases remained unmatched. Written as DNA, the CDR3 is TGTGCCAGCAGTTTATCGCGGGGCAGATTCAGGACAGGGGATCAGCCCCAGCATTTT. It codes for CASSLSRGRFRTGDQPQHF.

This clone was recorded a few times. This chain links TRBV6-1 with TRBJ1-5, with no clear D. The V end lost 6 bases, the J end lost 2 bases, and 11 bases lay between the germline ends. From germline, CDR1 is MNHNS and CDR2 SASEGT. The CDR3 contains 14 residues. The CDR3 DNA follows: TGTGCCAGCAGCCCCGGTGGTGGCAATCAGCCCCAGCATTTT. Amino acid sequence: CASSPGGGNQPQHF.

This sequence joins TRBV7-9 and TRBJ1-1; D ambiguous. Germline-derived CDR1 and CDR2 are SEHNR and FQNEAQ (reference sequence). The CDR3 contains 13 residues. The germline V and J ends were trimmed by 5 bases and 5 bases, with 12 bases remaining between them. The CDR3 loop reads CASSPDAGTEAFF. The CDR3, as DNA: TGTGCCAGCAGCCCGGACGCGGGGACTGAAGCTTTCTTT.

This clone occurred a few times. V is TRBV4-1 and J is TRBJ1-1; D is uncertain. The length of the CDR3 is 15 residues. Germline values: CDR1 MGHRA, CDR2 YSYEKL. Trimming removed 1 base from V and 5 bases from J, with 14 bases in between. The CDR3 protein is CASSQGVFAGTEAFF. As DNA, the CDR3 is TGCGCCAGCAGCCAAGGGGTATTTGCGGGGACTGAAGCTTTCTTT.

This clone was recorded only once. This chain links TRBV7-2 with TRBJ1-1; D unresolved. This CDR3 contains 10 residues. Germline V gene lookup returns CDR1 SGHTA and CDR2 FQGNSA. The germline V and J ends were trimmed by 7 bases and 11 bases, with 11 bases remaining between them. CDR3 protein: CASTAVYAFF. The CDR3 bases are TGTGCCAGCACGGCCGTGTACGCTTTCTTT.

This clone was recorded once. The chain recombines TRBV6-6 with TRBJ2-1; maybe TRBD1 (6 bases). The CDR3 runs to 15 residues. V was shortened by 5 bases and J by 8 bases, with 19 bases between the two germline ends. Germline V gives CDR1 MNHNY, CDR2 SVGAGI (reference sequence). The CDR3 here is CASSHPGRTDHEQFF. Written as DNA, the CDR3 is TGTGCCAGCAGTCACCCCGGCCGGACAGACCATGAGCAGTTCTTC.

The chain employs TRBV4-3 and TRBJ1-3; no clear D gene. Germline V gives CDR1 LGHNA, CDR2 YSLEER. Trimming took 0 bases from V and 4 from J, leaving 16 bases between them. The CDR3 contains 17 residues. The CDR3 DNA reads as TGCGCCAGCAGCCAAGAAATTCTTCGAGAGAGGGGAAACACCATATATTTT. Translating it yields CASSQEILRERGNTIYF.

This clone was detected a few times. The chain combines TRBV5-6 with TRBJ1-2; D might be TRBD1 (5 bases). The V gene lost 0 bases and the J gene lost 3 bases, with 12 bases spanning the gap. There are 15 residues in the CDR3. CDR1 is SGHDT, CDR2 YYEEEE, per germline. The CDR3 DNA follows: TGTGCCAGCAGCTTGGGGCAGGGTGGGTACTATGGCTACACCTTC. This translates into CASSLGQGGYYGYTF.

V and J are TRBV4-1 and TRBJ1-3; D perhaps matches TRBD1 (5 bases). The CDR3 spans 18 residues. Trimming removed 0 bases from V and 1 base from J, with 16 bases in between. Germline CDR1 and CDR2: MGHRA and YSYEKL. In DNA, the CDR3 is TGCGCCAGCAGCCAAGAGTTCCGCCCGGGGGGATCTGGAAACACCATATATTTT. Translating it yields CASSQEFRPGGSGNTIYF.

This clone was counted a few times. The chain joins TRBV5-4 to TRBJ2-2; D assignment may be TRBD1 or TRBD2 (5 bases each). The CDR3 runs 15 residues. V shed 4 bases and J shed 1 base, with 11 bases lying between them. CDR1 is SGHNT and CDR2 is YYREEE in the germline V gene (reference sequence). The CDR3 loop is CASSQGTGNTGELFF. The CDR3 DNA reads TGTGCCAGCAGCCAAGGGACGGGGAACACCGGGGAGCTGTTTTTT.

The rearrangement joins TRBV5-1 to TRBJ2-7; D gene uncertain. Trimming cost V 0 bases and J 0 bases, with 16 bases left between them. This CDR3 is 17 amino acids long. CDR1 SGHRS and CDR2 YFSETQ come from the germline V gene. This CDR3 reads CASSLAPAARSSYEQYF. In nucleotides, the CDR3 is TGCGCCAGCAGCTTGGCCCCTGCGGCGCGGAGCTCCTACGAGCAGTACTTC.

V is TRBV10-3 and J is TRBJ1-1; 7 positions agree with TRBD1. V lost 3 bases to trimming and J lost 0 bases; unmatched junction nucleotides: 10. Germline V lookup: CDR1 ENHRY, CDR2 SYGVKD. This CDR3 has 17 amino acids. CDR3 bases: TGTGCCATCAGTGATTCCGGGACAGTAAATTTGAACACTGAAGCTTTCTTT. This encodes CAISDSGTVNLNTEAFF.

This clone has a handful of counts. Here the CDR3 reads CASSVGTAGGPYNEQFF. Here the CDR3 DNA reads TGTGCCAGCAGCGTGGGGACGGCCGGAGGACCCTACAATGAGCAGTTCTTC. The V call is TRBV9, the J call TRBJ2-1; D is tentatively TRBD1 or TRBD2 (5 bases each). Germline assignment: CDR1 SGDLS and CDR2 YYNGEE. The CDR3 is 17 residues long. V lost 2 bases to trimming and J lost 2 bases, with 17 bases between them.

This clone was picked up a small number of times. This sequence joins TRBV27 and TRBJ2-1; no reliable D call. The V end was cut by 3 bases, the J end by 0 bases, with 6 bases between. CDR1 MNHEY and CDR2 SMNVEV come from the germline V gene (reference sequence). This CDR3 is 14 amino acids long. The chain's CDR3 is CASSLPSSYNEQFF. CDR3 nucleotides: TGTGCCAGCAGTTTGCCCAGCTCCTACAATGAGCAGTTCTTC.

V and J are TRBV6-6 and TRBJ2-5; weak D call: TRBD1 (5 bases). This CDR3 contains 15 residues. From germline, CDR1 is MNHNY and CDR2 SVGAGI (reference sequence). V was pared by 1 base and J by 5 bases, with 14 bases between. CDR3 in amino acids: CASSYWAARQETQYF. The CDR3 nucleotides read TGTGCCAGCAGTTACTGGGCAGCCAGACAGGAGACCCAGTACTTC.

The V gene is TRBV7-9, the J gene TRBJ2-7; possible D gene TRBD1, 6 bases. Germline CDR1 reads SEHNR; CDR2 reads FQNEAQ (reference sequence). Trimming shortened V by 4 bases and J by 2 bases, and 15 bases separated the two germline ends. The CDR3 has 15 residues. The DNA of the CDR3 is TGTGCCAGCAGCTCCCCTGACAGGAATACCTACGAGCAGTACTTC. Its translation: CASSSPDRNTYEQYF.

The rearrangement joins TRBV7-6 to TRBJ2-7; possibly TRBD1 for D (5 bases). V was clipped by 5 bases and J by 7 bases, with 12 bases between them. There are 12 residues in the CDR3. The germline V gene has CDR1 SGHVS and CDR2 FNYEAQ. Here the CDR3 reads CASSQGVWEQYF. The CDR3 DNA reads TGTGCCAGCAGCCAAGGGGTGTGGGAGCAGTACTTC.